Listed below are T cell receptor beta chains from one sample, sequenced in a study. MiXCR, applied by TCRdb to the 5' RACE reads, yields one record per CDR3 protein. The data contain tens of thousands of distinct CDR3 sequences, roughly 21% of them seen just once; the ten biggest clones take up approximately 4.1%. The sequenced sample consisted of Tregs sorted from blood. The origin of the receptors is a female donor with breast cancer. The CDR3 runs from the conserved cysteine through the conserved F or W. A D gene is named only where the DNA matches it firmly. Clone size is shown for a subset of rows, as once, few, many or a class of expanded clone.

>TRBV20-1|TRBJ2-1|many|NA
CSARTPSYNEQFF
TGCAGTGCTAGGACTCCCTCCTACAATGAGCAGTTCTTC
>TRBV7-2|TRBJ2-7|few|NA
CASSLELTYEQYF
TGTGCCAGCAGCTTAGAATTAACCTACGAGCAGTACTTC
>TRBV10-3|TRBJ1-1|many|TRBD1
CAISEGTDSEAFF
TGTGCCATCAGTGAAGGGACAGACAGTGAAGCTTTCTTT
>TRBV5-1|TRBJ2-3|few|NA
CASSRSGLRGLSGTDTQYF
TGCGCCAGCAGCCGCTCTGGGCTCCGGGGCCTCTCCGGCACAGATACGCAGTATTTT
>TRBV12-3/TRBV12-4|TRBJ2-2|NA|TRBD2
CASGAGAGWNTGELFF
TGTGCCAGCGGCGCGGGAGCGGGATGGAACACCGGGGAGCTGTTTTTT
>TRBV29-1|TRBJ2-7|few|NA
CSVWNNEQYF
TGCAGCGTTTGGAACAACGAGCAGTACTTC
>TRBV7-2|TRBJ2-5|NA|TRBD2
CVSSLSLTSGSGKTQYF
TGTGTCAGCAGCTTATCTTTGACTAGCGGGAGCGGAAAGACCCAGTACTTC
>TRBV20-1|TRBJ2-7|many|NA
CSASSPASGRGYEQYF
TGCAGTGCTAGTAGTCCAGCCAGCGGTAGAGGGTACGAGCAGTACTTC
>TRBV20-1|TRBJ2-1|NA|NA
CSAPRPGDNEQFF
TGCAGTGCCCCACGGCCCGGTGACAATGAGCAGTTCTTC
>TRBV13|TRBJ2-7|few|TRBD1
CATKEVTGGDEQYF
TGTGCCACCAAGGAGGTGACAGGGGGAGACGAGCAGTACTTC
>TRBV9|TRBJ2-2|NA|NA
CASSVSGVTGELFF
TGTGCCAGCAGCGTATCGGGGGTCACCGGGGAGCTGTTTTTT
>TRBV4-1|TRBJ1-6|few|NA
CASSQEHSESPLHF
TGCGCCAGCAGCCAAGAACACTCGGAATCACCCCTCCACTTT
>TRBV7-9|TRBJ2-7|NA|NA
CASSMTANYEQYF
TGTGCCAGCAGCATGACAGCGAACTACGAGCAGTACTTC
>TRBV6-5|TRBJ1-2|NA|NA
CASSYSGGKGYTF
TGTGCCAGCAGTTACTCGGGAGGGAAGGGCTACACCTTC
>TRBV20-1|TRBJ2-7|NA|NA
CSVRPDISYEQYF
TGCAGTGTTAGGCCTGATATATCCTACGAGCAGTACTTC
>TRBV7-9|TRBJ2-3|many|NA
CASSLTSSTDTQYF
TGTGCCAGCAGCTTAACTTCTAGCACAGATACGCAGTATTTT